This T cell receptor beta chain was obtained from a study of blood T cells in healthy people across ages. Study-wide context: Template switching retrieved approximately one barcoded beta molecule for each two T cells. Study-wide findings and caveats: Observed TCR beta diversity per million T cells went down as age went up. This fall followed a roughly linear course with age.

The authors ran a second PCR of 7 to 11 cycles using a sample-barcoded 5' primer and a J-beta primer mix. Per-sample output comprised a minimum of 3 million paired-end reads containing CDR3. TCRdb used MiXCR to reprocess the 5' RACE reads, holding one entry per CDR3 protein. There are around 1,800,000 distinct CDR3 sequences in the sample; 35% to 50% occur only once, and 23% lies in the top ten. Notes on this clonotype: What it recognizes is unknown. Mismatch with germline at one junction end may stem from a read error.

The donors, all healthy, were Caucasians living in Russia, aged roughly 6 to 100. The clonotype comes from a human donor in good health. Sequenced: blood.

CDR3 nucleotide sequence: TGTGACAGCAGCTCGACTAGCGGGGACCAAGAGACCCAGTACTTC. Encoded protein: CDSSSTSGDQETQYF. The rearrangement joins TRBV5-4 to TRBJ2-5; 11 positions agree with TRBD2. The CDR3 consists of 15 residues. In germline, CDR1 is SGHNT, CDR2 YYREEE (reference sequence).